A single T cell receptor (beta chain) is shown here with its context. The antigen is not known. Profiled with immunoSEQ multiplex PCR; TCRdb holds only in-frame clones, not every one. Here the sample spans about 35,000 clones, about 94% being singletons. These data are taken from a study of OX40 agonist ivuxolimab in advanced cancers. Overall study: With ivuxolimab, an agonistic anti-OX40 (CD134) antibody, patients were treated. Age averaged around 58 years (range roughly 23 to 79), and 82.7% were male. Findings of the study overall: In the 0.1-3.0 mg/kg groups, partial responders showed among the lowest expansion.

V trimming: 4 bases; J trimming: 8 bases; junction bases outside the gene matches: 2. The CDR3 length is 13 residues. Germline values: CDR1 MNHEY, CDR2 SMNVEV (reference sequence). Material: CD4+ or CD8+ T cells sorted from blood, obtained in a trial of the OX40 agonist ivuxolimab. This chain connects TRBV27 to TRBJ2-1; 10 bases fit TRBD2. The receptor was isolated from an adult with an advanced solid tumor such as melanoma, head and neck, liver or kidney cancer. The CDR3 loop is CASSSGLAYEQFF. Here the CDR3 DNA reads TGTGCCAGCAGTTCGGGACTAGCGTATGAGCAGTTCTTC.